This T cell receptor (beta chain) came from a study of T cells in narcolepsy. Across the study: Enrolled donors included narcolepsy type 1 or type 2 patients and healthy controls. Findings and limits, study-wide: Autoreactive HCRT-specific and TRIB2-specific clonotypes were marked in same-patient CSF-versus-blood CD4+ comparisons. Autoreactive clone sequences were missing from some blood memory CD4+ repertoires.

The CDR3 extends over 14 amino acids. Germline CDR1 SQVTM, CDR2 ANQGSEA. Data came from immunoSEQ multiplex PCR; TCRdb stores just in-frame clones and leaves some out. Here the sample spans fewer than 40,000 clones, roughly 87% being singletons. Turning to this clone: As yet, its antigen is unknown.

Sequenced sample: memory (CD45RA-) CD4+ T cells from blood. The V call is TRBV29-1, the J call TRBJ2-1, with 12 nucleotides matching TRBD1. The sequence was collected from a human donor in good health. The CDR3 bases are TGCACCGGCGGTGGGACAGGGGGCAACAATGAGCAGTTCTTC. Its protein is CTGGGTGGNNEQFF.